This T cell receptor (beta chain) is from a study of tumor and adjacent non-tumor tissue in lung cancer. As for the study in general: Patients comprised about a dozen adenocarcinoma, 2 squamous cell carcinoma and 1 small cell lung cancer.

TCRbeta libraries were built with three rounds of nested PCR, modified from ARM-PCR. TCRdb reanalysed the multiplex PCR reads using MiXCR and keeps one entry per CDR3 protein. The sample has 100,000 to 120,000 distinct CDR3 sequences; 84% are singletons. CDR3 length: 14 amino acids. No cell sorting was done before RNA was extracted from the tissue. On this clonotype: Since a much larger clone is just one base distant, this may be a read error.

The origin of this receptor is a man between 65 and 85 years old with non-small cell lung cancer. This sequence joins TRBV21-1 and TRBJ2-2; the table's D call, TRBD2, was not checked against the DNA. TRBV21-1 is a known pseudogene. The material sequenced was lung tumor tissue. This chain's CDR3 is CVSSKWAHTGELFF. CDR3 sequence (DNA): TGTGTCAGCAGCAAATGGGCCCACACCGGGGAGCTGTTTTTT.